The clone carrying this TCR beta chain appeared many times. Its cognate antigen is unknown. These data come from a study of immune heterogeneity within non-small cell lung tumors. Findings of the study overall: Each patient largely had their own distinct set of high-frequency T-cell receptor beta clonotypes.

The CDR3 length is 15 residues. The V end lost 7 bases, the J end lost 5 bases, and 21 bases lay between the germline ends. Germline assignment: CDR1 MNHNS and CDR2 SASEGT. With 32 V and 13 J primers, multiplex PCR amplified the TCR beta CDR3. TCRdb analysed the multiplex PCR reads with MiXCR anew, one entry per CDR3 protein. The table has approximately 11,000 distinct CDR3 sequences, 25% to 35% seen once; the top ten hold 7.5% to 10%. The template for each sample was roughly 610 ng of genomic DNA, which had been extracted from bulk tumor tissue. Every primary tumor yielded several biopsies, spaced far apart, that were taken during surgery. Those enrolled were patients newly diagnosed with untreated non-small cell lung cancer and undergoing curative surgery. Non-small cell lung cancer patients, newly diagnosed and having surgery with curative intent, served as donors.

The sample was lung tumor tissue. This receptor was obtained from a woman aged 55 to 70 with non-small cell lung cancer. This chain uses TRBV6-1 with TRBJ2-7, with TRBD2 as a possible D gene (5 bases). The CDR3 coding sequence is TGTGCCAGCACCCCCGCGATTAGCGAGTCAAACGAGCAGTACTTC. It is translated as CASTPAISESNEQYF.